A single sample is the source of the 28 T cell receptor beta chains below, sequenced in a study of beta chain features in type 1 diabetes. Which antigens these TCRs recognize remains unknown. Expressed TCRB transcripts were sequenced, since all the RNA that had been isolated was reverse transcribed. TCRdb's table, derived via immunoSEQ multiplex PCR, lists solely in-frame clones and lacks some. Of 500,000 to 850,000 clones listed, over 13% are singletons. Study observations and caveats: The study found moderately but significantly shorter TCRB CDR3s in all four CD4+ subsets of Type 1 diabetes patients.

The specimen was naive CD4+ T cells from blood. All receptors derive from a man aged 18 to 29 with type 1 diabetes.

This clone was observed a few times. CDR3 sequence: CSADSSSGANVLTF. Written as DNA, the CDR3 is TGCAGCGCTGACAGTTCCTCTGGGGCCAACGTCCTGACTTTC. V and J are TRBV29-1 and TRBJ2-6; D is possibly TRBD1 (5 bases). The CDR3 covers 14 residues. Germline CDR1 is SQVTM and CDR2 is ANQGSEA. V was shortened by 7 bases and J by 0 bases, with 10 bases between the two germline ends.

This chain connects TRBV7-2 to TRBJ2-5; 7 nucleotides agree with TRBD1. The CDR3 totals 13 residues. The V and J ends lost 5 bases and 5 bases, in that order; junction bases with no gene match: 5. CDR1 SGHTA and CDR2 FQGNSA come from the germline V gene. The CDR3 DNA follows: TGTGCCAGCAGCCCTAGGGGGCCGGAGACCCAGTACTTC. It translates to CASSPRGPETQYF.

The rearrangement joins TRBV18 to TRBJ2-3, with D perhaps matching TRBD1 (6 bases). V was pared by 2 bases and J by 1 base, with 10 bases between. There are 15 residues in the CDR3. Germline assignment: CDR1 KGHSH and CDR2 LQKENI. The CDR3 is CASSPGQPGTDTQYF. The CDR3, as DNA: TGTGCCAGCTCACCAGGACAGCCGGGCACAGATACGCAGTATTTT.

The chain recombines TRBV14 with TRBJ1-1; D gene uncertain. Germline V gene sequence: CDR1 SGHDN, CDR2 FVKESK. The V end lost 5 bases, the J end lost 4 bases, and 14 bases lay between the germline ends. This CDR3 has 14 residues. The DNA for the CDR3 is TGTGCCAGCAGCACCCTTACCAGCGGCACTGAAGCTTTCTTT. It yields the protein CASSTLTSGTEAFF.

This chain links TRBV28 with TRBJ2-5, with 7 bases aligning to TRBD1. Germline V gene data show CDR1 as MDHEN and CDR2 as SYDVKM. V lost 5 bases, J lost 2 bases, and 2 bases stayed unmatched. This CDR3 region has 13 residues. The CDR3 region has the DNA TGTGCCAGCAGTAAGGGACAGCAAGAGACCCAGTACTTC. Amino acids: CASSKGQQETQYF.

V usage is TRBV2 and J usage is TRBJ1-1; a possible D gene is TRBD1 (5 bases). Trimming cost V 4 bases and J 1 base, with 13 bases left between them. Germline assignment: CDR1 SNHLY and CDR2 FYNNEI. CDR3 length: 15 amino acids. CDR3 nucleotide sequence: TGTGCCAGCAGTGTACGTGTAGGGACGAACACTGAAGCTTTCTTT. Amino acid sequence: CASSVRVGTNTEAFF. Drawing the rest from reference TRBV2 and TRBJ1-1, the complete variable domain is EPEVTQTPSHQVTQMGQEVILRCVPISNHLYFYWYRQILGQKVEFLVSFYNNEISEKSEIFDDQFSVERPDGSNFTLKIRSTKLEDSAMYFCASSVRVGTNTEAFFGQGTRLTVV.

This clone has a single count. The CDR3 reads CASSTGLVVEETQYF. CDR3 in DNA: TGTGCCAGCAGCACGGGACTAGTCGTGGAAGAGACCCAGTACTTC. The chain carries TRBV2 and TRBJ2-5, with 8 bases matching TRBD2. The V gene's germline CDR1 is SNHLY and CDR2 FYNNEI. CDR3 size: 15 residues. V gave up 6 bases and J gave up 3 bases; unmatched junction bases: 9. The full variable domain, in which reference TRBV2 and TRBJ2-5 provide the parts outside the CDR3, is EPEVTQTPSHQVTQMGQEVILRCVPISNHLYFYWYRQILGQKVEFLVSFYNNEISEKSEIFDDQFSVERPDGSNFTLKIRSTKLEDSAMYFCASSTGLVVEETQYFGPGTRLLVL.

The chain couples TRBV9 to TRBJ1-6, with TRBD1 matching 8 bases. This CDR3 is built from 15 residues. Germline V lookup: CDR1 SGDLS, CDR2 YYNGEE. The V gene end was trimmed by 5 bases and the J gene end by 7 bases; junction bases not matched to a gene: 8. The CDR3 region is CASSPTGGYNSPLHF. The DNA for the CDR3 is TGTGCCAGCAGTCCTACAGGGGGATACAATTCACCCCTCCACTTT.

The rearrangement joins TRBV29-1 to TRBJ1-1; the D is unclear. CDR1 is SQVTM and CDR2 is ANQGSEA in the germline V gene. The CDR3 sequence is 18 residues long. The V gene lost 7 bases and the J gene lost 6 bases, with 33 bases spanning the gap. DNA of the CDR3: TGCAGCGCCGTAAGATTATTCTCCCCAAAAGGAGGGTTTGCTGAAGCTTTCTTT. It is translated as CSAVRLFSPKGGFAEAFF.

This chain connects TRBV2 to TRBJ2-7; D gene unclear. The V and J ends lost 4 bases and 5 bases respectively, with 6 bases between them. This CDR3 contains 11 residues. Germline CDR1 and CDR2: SNHLY and FYNNEI. The CDR3 DNA reads TGTGCCAGCAGTGTCATGAACGAGCAGTACTTC. Protein sequence: CASSVMNEQYF.

The V gene is TRBV19, the J gene TRBJ2-1; TRBD1 aligns across 8 bases. V trimming: 7 bases; J trimming: 8 bases; junction bases outside the gene matches: 7. Looked up from germline, CDR1 is LNHDA and CDR2 is SQIVND (reference sequence). The CDR3 contains 13 residues. This CDR3 reads CASTSGQGDEQFF. The CDR3 nucleotides read TGTGCCAGTACCAGCGGACAGGGCGATGAGCAGTTCTTC.

The J gene is TRBJ2-1, the V gene TRBV29-1, with 16 bases matching TRBD2. The V gene's germline CDR1 is SQVTM and CDR2 ANQGSEA. The CDR3 length is 17 residues. The ends lost 1 base at V and 7 bases at J; junction bases unmatched: 7. The CDR3 here is CSVEGGLAGGPRNEQFF. CDR3 coding DNA: TGCAGCGTTGAAGGGGGACTAGCGGGAGGGCCTCGAAATGAGCAGTTCTTC.

This clone appeared a few times. The chain recombines TRBV7-9 with TRBJ1-5; D not resolved. This CDR3 has 14 residues. Trimming cost V 2 bases and J 0 bases, with 5 bases left between them. CDR1 is SEHNR and CDR2 is FQNEAQ in the germline V gene (reference sequence). CDR3 coding DNA: TGTGCCAGCAGCTTATTCGATAGCAATCAGCCCCAGCATTTT. It translates to CASSLFDSNQPQHF.

The CDR3 nucleotides read TGCGCCAGCAGCCGAATACAGACTCTATCGAACTCTGGGGCCAACGTCCTGACTTTC. Translated: CASSRIQTLSNSGANVLTF. The chain is built from TRBV4-1 and TRBJ2-6; D is undetermined. The germline V gene encodes CDR1 MGHRA and CDR2 YSYEKL. The V and J ends lost 4 bases and 0 bases respectively, with 19 bases between them. This CDR3 is built from 19 residues.

This clone occurred a few times. Additional DNA sequences in this sample encode the identical CDR3. The chain couples TRBV18 to TRBJ1-1; 7 bases match TRBD1. Germline V lookup: CDR1 KGHSH, CDR2 LQKENI. The CDR3 has 13 residues. The trim removed 4 bases at V and 1 base at J, leaving 0 bases unmatched. The CDR3 reads CASSQGANTEAFF. Here the CDR3 DNA reads TGTGCCAGCTCACAGGGGGCGAACACTGAAGCTTTCTTT. Filled out from reference TRBV18 and TRBJ1-1, the complete variable domain reads NAGVMQNPRHLVRRRGQEARLRCSPMKGHSHVYWYRQLPEEGLKFMVYLQKENIIDESGMPKERFSAEFPKEGPSILRIQQVVRGDSAAYFCASSQGANTEAFFGQGTRLTVV.

At least ten counts were recorded for this clone. The rearrangement joins TRBV14 to TRBJ1-4; D may be TRBD1 (6 bases). The CDR3 length is 14 residues. V was trimmed by 6 bases and J by 7 bases, leaving 15 bases between them. From germline, CDR1 is SGHDN and CDR2 FVKESK. The CDR3 nucleotides are TGTGCCAGCAGTCTACAGGGAGTCAGTGAAAAACTGTTTTTT. Translated, it gives CASSLQGVSEKLFF.

Concerning this clone: Other DNA sequences in this specimen translate into the identical CDR3. V and J are TRBV30 and TRBJ1-3, with a tentative D call TRBD1 (5 bases). CDR3 length equals 11 residues. The ends were cut back, 5 bases at V and 4 bases at J, with 6 bases in the middle. Germline V CDR1 and CDR2: GTSNPN, SVGIG (reference sequence). CDR3 nucleotide sequence: TGTGCCTGGGGGACGGGAAACACCATATATTTT. This sequence encodes CAWGTGNTIYF.

The chain carries TRBV5-1 and TRBJ2-5; TRBD2 matches at 8 bases. Germline assignment: CDR1 SGHRS and CDR2 YFSETQ. Losses at the gene ends were 6 bases for V and 1 base for J; bases not matched to a gene: 2. The CDR3 loop spans 13 amino acids. This CDR3 is CASKSGSQETQYF. Written as DNA, the CDR3 is TGCGCCAGCAAAAGCGGGAGCCAAGAGACCCAGTACTTC.

The V gene is TRBV5-4, the J gene TRBJ1-5; no definite D call. CDR1 SGHNT and CDR2 YYREEE come from the germline V gene (reference sequence). V lost 4 bases and J lost 4, with 9 bases in between. The CDR3 runs 13 residues. CDR3 residues: CASSPGSNQPQHF. In DNA form, the CDR3 reads TGTGCCAGCAGCCCCGGCAGTAATCAGCCCCAGCATTTT. The entire variable domain, with the rest obtained from reference TRBV5-4 and TRBJ1-5, is as follows: ETGVTQSPTHLIKTRGQQVTLRCSSQSGHNTVSWYQQALGQGPQFIFQYYREEENGRGNFPPRFSGLQFPNYSSELNVNALELDDSALYLCASSPGSNQPQHFGDGTRLSIL.

The sample holds a few counts of this clone. The rearrangement links TRBV5-1 to TRBJ1-3; D is uncertain. This CDR3 contains 15 residues. CDR1 is SGHRS, CDR2 YFSETQ, per germline. V was clipped by 4 bases and J by 1 base, with 12 bases between them. CDR3 residues: CASSLPEGSGNTIYF. In DNA, the CDR3 is TGCGCCAGCAGCCTACCGGAGGGATCTGGAAACACCATATATTTT.

The V call is TRBV2, the J call TRBJ2-1, with TRBD2 matching 13 bases. The CDR3 is 15 residues long. Germline V gene data show CDR1 as SNHLY and CDR2 as FYNNEI. V lost 3 bases and J lost 7; bases outside the gene matches: 3. The CDR3 sequence is CASSDGLAGVNEQFF. The CDR3, as DNA: TGTGCCAGCAGTGACGGACTAGCGGGAGTTAATGAGCAGTTCTTC.

This chain links TRBV20-1 with TRBJ2-7; no clear D. Per the germline V gene, CDR1 is DFQATT and CDR2 is SNEGSKA (reference sequence). V was cut by 6 bases and J by 6 bases, with 12 bases left in between. CDR3 length: 11 amino acids. DNA of the CDR3: TGCAGTGCCCAGCCCCGAGGCGAGCAGTACTTC. It codes for CSAQPRGEQYF.

This rearrangement joins TRBV5-4 to TRBJ2-1; 9 bases match TRBD2. This CDR3 region has 18 residues. Trimming cost V 4 bases and J 4 bases; bases outside gene matches: 15. From germline, CDR1 is SGHNT and CDR2 YYREEE (reference sequence). CDR3 amino acids: CASSQALAGPRGYNEQFF. The CDR3 region has the DNA TGTGCCAGCAGCCAAGCCCTAGCGGGGCCACGGGGGTACAATGAGCAGTTCTTC.

This clone was seen a few times. This rearrangement joins TRBV30 to TRBJ2-1; 7 nucleotides agree with TRBD1. V gave up 5 bases and J gave up 4 bases; unmatched junction bases: 2. From germline, CDR1 is GTSNPN and CDR2 SVGIG (reference sequence). CDR3 length: 12 residues. CDR3 sequence: CAWQGQYNEQFF. CDR3 DNA: TGTGCCTGGCAGGGACAGTACAATGAGCAGTTCTTC.

V is TRBV9 and J is TRBJ2-7, with 8 bases identical to TRBD1. Trimming cost V 8 bases and J 3 bases; bases outside gene matches: 4. The CDR3 length is 12 residues. Germline V CDR1 and CDR2: SGDLS, YYNGEE. CDR3 residues: CARTGVVYEQYF. The CDR3 DNA reads TGTGCCAGGACAGGGGTTGTCTACGAGCAGTACTTC. The whole variable domain, filled in from reference TRBV9 and TRBJ2-7, reads DSGVTQTPKHLITATGQRVTLRCSPRSGDLSVYWYQQSLDQGLQFLIQYYNGEERAKGNILERFSAQQFPDLHSELNLSSLELGDSALYFCARTGVVYEQYFGPGTRLTVT.

The rearrangement joins TRBV7-2 to TRBJ2-7; no firm D call. Germline V lookup: CDR1 SGHTA, CDR2 FQGNSA. The CDR3 length is 13 residues. Trimming left V 5 bases short and J 5 bases short, with 13 bases between. The CDR3 here is CASSPQVLNEQYF. The CDR3 DNA reads TGTGCCAGCAGCCCCCAGGTCCTAAACGAGCAGTACTTC. The whole variable domain, remainder taken from reference TRBV7-2 and TRBJ2-7, is GAGVSQSPSNKVTEKGKDVELRCDPISGHTALYWYRQSLGQGLEFLIYFQGNSAPDKSGLPSDRFSAERTGGSVSTLTIQRTQQEDSAVYLCASSPQVLNEQYFGPGTRLTVT.

The chain couples TRBV7-9 to TRBJ1-2; 11 nucleotides match TRBD1. V was clipped by 0 bases and J by 8 bases; unmatched bases: 8. This CDR3 spans 16 amino acids. Per the germline V gene, CDR1 is SEHNR and CDR2 is FQNEAQ (reference sequence). The CDR3 DNA follows: TGTGCCAGCAGCTTAGCATCGGTTTGGACAGGGGGCGGCTACACCTTC. Translating gives CASSLASVWTGGGYTF.

The chain recombines TRBV2 with TRBJ2-5; tentative D call: TRBD2 (6 bases). The V gene's germline CDR1 is SNHLY and CDR2 FYNNEI. V lost 6 bases to trimming and J lost 2 bases, with 13 bases between them. The CDR3 extends over 14 amino acids. The CDR3 protein is CASRNYGRQETQYF. The CDR3 DNA sequence: TGTGCCAGCAGGAATTACGGGAGACAAGAGACCCAGTACTTC.